Listed below are T cell receptor beta chains from one sample, sequenced in a study of blood T cells in healthy people across ages. TCRdb independently ran MiXCR on the 5' RACE reads; one entry per CDR3 protein. Among roughly 1.6 million distinct CDR3 sequences listed, about 35% were seen once. Material: blood. The receptor source for this set is a woman younger than 45 in good health. CDR3s include the opening cysteine and the closing phenylalanine or tryptophan. D genes are given only for firm matches. Some rows have no size entry. The others give once, few or many, or a class for an expanded clone.

size: NA; J: TRBJ1-6; length: 11; D: NA; V: TRBV12-3/TRBV12-4; DNA: TGTGCCAGCAGCCCCGGGGGGGCCCTCCACTTT; CDR3: CASSPGGALHF
size: NA; J: TRBJ2-7; length: 16; D: TRBD2; V: TRBV5-1; DNA: TGCGCCAGCAGCGCAGGACCCGGGACTAGCGGCAGCGAGCAGTACTTC; CDR3: CASSAGPGTSGSEQYF
size: NA; J: TRBJ1-1; length: 13; D: NA; V: TRBV18; DNA: TGTGCCAGCTCACGTCAGGAGTTAACTGAAGCTTTCTTT; CDR3: CASSRQELTEAFF
size: NA; J: TRBJ2-4; length: 14; D: TRBD2; V: TRBV20-1; DNA: TGCAGTGCTAGTTTAGCGGGGGCAAAAAACATTCAGTACTTC; CDR3: CSASLAGAKNIQYF
size: NA; J: TRBJ2-3; length: 14; D: TRBD1; V: TRBV20-1; DNA: TGCAGTGCTAGGGCCAGGGGGCGCACCGATGTGCAGTATTTT; CDR3: CSARARGRTDVQYF
size: NA; J: TRBJ2-2; length: 15; D: TRBD1; V: TRBV12-3/TRBV12-4; DNA: TGTGCCAGCAGTCCGACCCCGGGACAGACCGGGGAGCTGTTTTTT; CDR3: CASSPTPGQTGELFF
size: NA; J: TRBJ2-4; length: 13; D: TRBD1; V: TRBV9; DNA: TGTGCCAGCAGCAAAGGACAGGGGAACATTCAGTACTTC; CDR3: CASSKGQGNIQYF
size: NA; J: TRBJ2-1; length: 15; D: TRBD2; V: TRBV20-1; DNA: TGCAGTGCCGATGGGACTAGCGGGGATTACAATGAGCAGTTCTTC; CDR3: CSADGTSGDYNEQFF
size: few; J: TRBJ2-7; length: 13; D: NA; V: TRBV30; DNA: TGTGCCTGGAGTGTAAACAGTCCCTACGAGCAGTACTTC; CDR3: CAWSVNSPYEQYF
size: NA; J: TRBJ2-3; length: 18; D: TRBD2; V: TRBV2; DNA: TGTGCCAGCAGGATACTAGCGGGGGGTACTGCTAGCACAGATACGCAGTATTTT; CDR3: CASRILAGGTASTDTQYF
size: NA; J: TRBJ1-5; length: 18; D: NA; V: TRBV21-1; DNA: TGTGCCAGCAGCAAAGAAAAGTACAGCCACAGAGGGGATCAGCCCCAGCATTTT; CDR3: CASSKEKYSHRGDQPQHF
size: NA; J: TRBJ2-3; length: 17; D: NA; V: TRBV27; DNA: TGTGCCAGCAGTTCTTGGCGCGGGTCACTACAAACAGATACGCAGTATTTT; CDR3: CASSSWRGSLQTDTQYF
size: NA; J: TRBJ2-7; length: 14; D: NA; V: TRBV5-1; DNA: TGCGCCAGCAGGGTCGACGGAAGGTGGGACGAGCAGTACTTC; CDR3: CASRVDGRWDEQYF
size: NA; J: TRBJ1-1; length: 16; D: TRBD1; V: TRBV28; DNA: TGTGCCAGCCGCACTTGGGGGACAGGACAGAGGACTGAAGCTTTCTTT; CDR3: CASRTWGTGQRTEAFF
size: NA; J: TRBJ2-7; length: 14; D: TRBD2; V: TRBV6-5; DNA: TGTGCCAGCAGACCGAGGACTAGCTACTACGAGCAGTACTTC; CDR3: CASRPRTSYYEQYF
size: NA; J: TRBJ2-1; length: 13; D: NA; V: TRBV28; DNA: TGTGCCCTTAGTGGCCGGGGGAGGAATGAGCAGTTCTTC; CDR3: CALSGRGRNEQFF